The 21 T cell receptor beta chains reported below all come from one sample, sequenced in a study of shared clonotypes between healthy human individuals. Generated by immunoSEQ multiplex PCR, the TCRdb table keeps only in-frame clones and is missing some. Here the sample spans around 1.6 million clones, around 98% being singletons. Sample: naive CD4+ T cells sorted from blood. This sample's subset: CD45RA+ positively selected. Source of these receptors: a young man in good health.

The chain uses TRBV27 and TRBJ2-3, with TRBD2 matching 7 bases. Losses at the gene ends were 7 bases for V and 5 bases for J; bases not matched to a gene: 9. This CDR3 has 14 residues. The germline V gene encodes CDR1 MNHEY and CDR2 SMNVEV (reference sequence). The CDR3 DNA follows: TGTGCCAGCAAGTCAGCGGGACCCAAAGATACGCAGTATTTT. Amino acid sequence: CASKSAGPKDTQYF.

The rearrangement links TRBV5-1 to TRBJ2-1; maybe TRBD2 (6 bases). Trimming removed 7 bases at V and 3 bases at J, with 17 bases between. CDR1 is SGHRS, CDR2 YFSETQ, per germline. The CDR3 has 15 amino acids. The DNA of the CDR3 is TGCGCCAGCGGACTACAACTAGCCGACTACAATGAGCAGTTCTTC. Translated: CASGLQLADYNEQFF.

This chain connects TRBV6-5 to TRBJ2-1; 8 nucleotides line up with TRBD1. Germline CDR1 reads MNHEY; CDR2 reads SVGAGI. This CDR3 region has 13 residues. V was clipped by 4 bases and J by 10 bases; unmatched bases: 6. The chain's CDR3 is CASSSRQGREQFF. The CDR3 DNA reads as TGTGCCAGCAGTTCCCGACAGGGGCGAGAGCAGTTCTTC.

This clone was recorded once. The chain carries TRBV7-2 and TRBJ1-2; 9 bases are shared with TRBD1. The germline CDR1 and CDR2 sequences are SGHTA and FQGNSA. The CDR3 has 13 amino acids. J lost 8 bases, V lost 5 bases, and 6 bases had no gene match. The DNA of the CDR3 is TGTGCCAGCAGCCCCAGACAGGGGGGAGGCTACACCTTC. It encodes CASSPRQGGGYTF.

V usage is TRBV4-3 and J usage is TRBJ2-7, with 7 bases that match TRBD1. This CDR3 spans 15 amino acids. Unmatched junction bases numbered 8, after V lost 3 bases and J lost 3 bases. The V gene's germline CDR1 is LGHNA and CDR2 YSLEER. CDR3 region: CASSQRQGSSYEQYF. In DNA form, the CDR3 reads TGCGCCAGCAGCCAGAGACAGGGATCGAGCTACGAGCAGTACTTC.

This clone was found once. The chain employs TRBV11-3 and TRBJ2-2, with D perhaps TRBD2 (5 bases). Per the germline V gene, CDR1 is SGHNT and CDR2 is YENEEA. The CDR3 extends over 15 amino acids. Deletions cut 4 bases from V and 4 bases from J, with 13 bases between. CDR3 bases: TGTGCCAGCAGCTATACGCCTAGCAGCACCGGGGAGCTGTTTTTT. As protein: CASSYTPSSTGELFF. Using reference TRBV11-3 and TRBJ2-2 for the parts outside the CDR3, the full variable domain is EAGVVQSPRYKIIEKKQPVAFWCNPISGHNTLYWYLQNLGQGPELLIRYENEEAVDDSQLPKDRFSAERLKGVDSTLKIQPAELGDSAVYLCASSYTPSSTGELFFGEGSRLTVL.

The CDR3 DNA reads TGCGCCAGCAGCCAAGGTTTAGCCCGAGGGACTAGCGGGAGCGAGGGGGAGCTGTTTTTT. This translates into CASSQGLARGTSGSEGELFF. This sequence joins TRBV4-3 and TRBJ2-2; TRBD2 aligns across 14 bases. Per the germline V gene, CDR1 is LGHNA and CDR2 is YSLEER. J gave up 8 bases and V 1 base, and 15 bases lay outside the gene matches. The CDR3 totals 20 residues.

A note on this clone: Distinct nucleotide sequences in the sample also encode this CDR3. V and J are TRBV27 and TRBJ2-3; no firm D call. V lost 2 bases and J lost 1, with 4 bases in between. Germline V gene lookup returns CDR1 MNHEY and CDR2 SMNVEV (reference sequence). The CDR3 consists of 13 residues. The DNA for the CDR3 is TGTGCCAGCAGTTTAGGACGCACAGATACGCAGTATTTT. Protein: CASSLGRTDTQYF.

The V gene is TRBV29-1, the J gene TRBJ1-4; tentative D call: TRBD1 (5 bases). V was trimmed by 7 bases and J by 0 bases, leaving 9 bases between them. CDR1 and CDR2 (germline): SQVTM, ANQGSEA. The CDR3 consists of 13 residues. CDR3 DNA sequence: TGCAGCGCCGCGACAGCAACTAATGAAAAACTGTTTTTT. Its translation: CSAATATNEKLFF.

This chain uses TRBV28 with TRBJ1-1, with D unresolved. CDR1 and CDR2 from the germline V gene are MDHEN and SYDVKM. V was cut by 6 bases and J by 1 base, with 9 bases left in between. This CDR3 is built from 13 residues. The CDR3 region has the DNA TGTGCCAGCAGATCTCAAAAGAACACTGAAGCTTTCTTT. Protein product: CASRSQKNTEAFF.

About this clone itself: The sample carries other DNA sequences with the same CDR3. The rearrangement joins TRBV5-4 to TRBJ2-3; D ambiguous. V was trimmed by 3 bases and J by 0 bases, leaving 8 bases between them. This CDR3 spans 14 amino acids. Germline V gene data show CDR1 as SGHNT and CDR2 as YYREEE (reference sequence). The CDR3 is CASSSGSSTDTQYF. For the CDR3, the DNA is TGTGCCAGCAGCTCCGGTTCTAGCACAGATACGCAGTATTTT.

The CDR3 bases are TGTGCCAGCGCCCTCCGGGGACTAGTCACGCTCCAAGAGACCCAGTACTTC. Translating it yields CASALRGLVTLQETQYF. The J gene is TRBJ2-5, the V gene TRBV28; 8 nucleotides line up with TRBD2. Germline V lookup: CDR1 MDHEN, CDR2 SYDVKM. The CDR3 loop spans 17 amino acids. The ends lost 8 bases at V and 1 base at J; junction bases unmatched: 15.

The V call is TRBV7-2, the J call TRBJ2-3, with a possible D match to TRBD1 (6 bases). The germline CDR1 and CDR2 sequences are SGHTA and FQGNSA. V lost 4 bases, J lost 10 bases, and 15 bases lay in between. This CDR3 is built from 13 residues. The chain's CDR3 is CASSYRASEAQYF. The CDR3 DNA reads TGTGCCAGCAGCTACAGGGCTTCGGAGGCGCAGTATTTT.

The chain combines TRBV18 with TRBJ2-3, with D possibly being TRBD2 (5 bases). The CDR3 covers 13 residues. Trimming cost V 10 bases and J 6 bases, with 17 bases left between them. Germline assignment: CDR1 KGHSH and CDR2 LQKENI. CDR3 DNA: TGTGCCACCTGCCCGTCGGAGGCGGATACGCAGTATTTT. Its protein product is CATCPSEADTQYF. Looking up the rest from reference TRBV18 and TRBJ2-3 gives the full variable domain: NAGVMQNPRHLVRRRGQEARLRCSPMKGHSHVYWYRQLPEEGLKFMVYLQKENIIDESGMPKERFSAEFPKEGPSILRIQQVVRGDSAAYFCATCPSEADTQYFGPGTRLTVL.

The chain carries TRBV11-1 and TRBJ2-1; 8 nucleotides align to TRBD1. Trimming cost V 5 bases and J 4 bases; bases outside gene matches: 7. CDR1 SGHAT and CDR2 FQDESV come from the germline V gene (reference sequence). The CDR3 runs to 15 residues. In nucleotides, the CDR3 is TGTGCCAGCAGCGGGGACAGGAAATTTTACAATGAGCAGTTCTTC. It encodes CASSGDRKFYNEQFF.

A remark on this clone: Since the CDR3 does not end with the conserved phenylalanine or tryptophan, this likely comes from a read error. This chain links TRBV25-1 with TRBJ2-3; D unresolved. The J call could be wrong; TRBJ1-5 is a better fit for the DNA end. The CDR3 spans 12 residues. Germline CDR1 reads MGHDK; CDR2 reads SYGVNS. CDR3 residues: CASSDRADTQHL. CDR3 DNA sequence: TGTGCCAGCAGTGACCGGGCAGATACGCAGCATCTT.

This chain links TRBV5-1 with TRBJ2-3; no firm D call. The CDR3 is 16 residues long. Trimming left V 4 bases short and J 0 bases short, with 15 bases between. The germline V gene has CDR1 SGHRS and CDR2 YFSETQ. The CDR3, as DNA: TGCGCCAGCAGCCTTAGGAGCACGGAAAGCACAGATACGCAGTATTTT. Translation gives CASSLRSTESTDTQYF.

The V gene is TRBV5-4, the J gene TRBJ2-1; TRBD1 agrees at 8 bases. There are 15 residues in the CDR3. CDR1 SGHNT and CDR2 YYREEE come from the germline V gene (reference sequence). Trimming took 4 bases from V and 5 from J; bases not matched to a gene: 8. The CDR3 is CASSRRTGFDNEQFF. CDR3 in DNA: TGTGCCAGCAGCAGACGGACAGGGTTTGACAATGAGCAGTTCTTC.

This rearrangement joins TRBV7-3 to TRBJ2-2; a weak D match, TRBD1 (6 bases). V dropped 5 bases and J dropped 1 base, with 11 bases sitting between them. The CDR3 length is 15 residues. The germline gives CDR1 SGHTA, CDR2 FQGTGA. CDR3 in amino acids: CASSRDRKNTGELFF. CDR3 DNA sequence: TGTGCCAGCAGCCGCGACAGGAAGAACACCGGGGAGCTGTTTTTT.

The CDR3 DNA reads TGCAGCGGGACAGATACAACTAATGAAAAACTGTTTTTT. Translated, it gives CSGTDTTNEKLFF. The chain carries TRBV29-1 and TRBJ1-4, with D perhaps matching TRBD1 (6 bases). In germline, CDR1 is SQVTM, CDR2 ANQGSEA. With 7 bases removed from V and 0 bases from J, the gap between germline ends came to 9 bases. This CDR3 spans 13 amino acids. The full variable domain, in which reference TRBV29-1 and TRBJ1-4 provide the parts outside the CDR3, is SAVISQKPSRDICQRGTSLTIQCQVDSQVTMMFWYRQQPGQSLTLIATANQGSEATYESGFVIDKFPISRPNLTFSTLTVSNMSPEDSSIYLCSGTDTTNEKLFFGSGTQLSVL.

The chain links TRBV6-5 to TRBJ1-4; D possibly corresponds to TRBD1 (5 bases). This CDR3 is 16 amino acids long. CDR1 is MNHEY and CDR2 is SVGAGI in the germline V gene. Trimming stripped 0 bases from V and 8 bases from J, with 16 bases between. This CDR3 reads CASSYSFPGREEKLFF. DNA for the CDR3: TGTGCCAGCAGTTACTCGTTCCCAGGGCGGGAGGAAAAACTGTTTTTT.